The entry below describes one TCR beta chain. An end of the junction differs from the germline gene, which may be a read error. Total RNA and DNA came together from around 20-30 mg of bulk tissue without cell sorting. Each tumor sample had over 75% viable tumor cells. The data originate from a study of tumor-infiltrating lymphocytes in primary liver carcinoma. Background on the study: Lesions, classed as T1-T3 N0M0, spanned 4.2 to 10 cm across. Samples returned roughly 3.5 to 7.5 million productive TCRbeta reads each. Read depth did not differ significantly between tissue types.

TCR beta cDNA was made from 500 ng total RNA with a constant-region primer. Each TCR beta library was derived from three nested multiplex PCR rounds that employed slightly modified ARM-PCR. The opening two PCR rounds, about 11 cycles each, paired TRBV1-TRBV30 forward primers with a C-beta reverse primer. TCRdb re-derived calls from the multiplex PCR reads in MiXCR, one entry per CDR3 protein. The sample comprises tens of thousands of distinct CDR3 sequences, 70% to 80% of which are singletons, and about 30% rests with the top ten. The V gene's germline CDR1 is DFQATT and CDR2 SNEGSKA (reference sequence). CDR3 size: 11 residues.

This rearrangement joins TRBV20-1 to TRBJ2-1, with D unclear. The sample consisted of liver tumor tissue from sampling region 3. Subset described: tumor region T3, left-lateral pole. The clonotype was recovered from a man in his forties with primary liver carcinoma and hepatitis B virus infection. The CDR3 bases are TGCAGTGCTAATCCATACAGTGAGGAGTTCTTC. Translating it yields CSANPYSEEFF.